This T cell receptor beta chain was recovered during a study of CD8+CD57+ T cells in acquired aplastic anemia. Across the whole study: Recorded DNA amounts for sorted CD4+ and CD8+ cells had an average of 3.2 ug. Study outcomes and limitations: Roughly 27 sequences, all CD8+ CDR3, were shared between patients and controls.

This clonotype occurred a few times. What it binds is not known. V shed 5 bases and J 5 bases; nucleotides not matched to a gene: 11. Germline assignment: CDR1 LGHNA and CDR2 YSLEER. The length of the CDR3 is 15 residues. Genomic DNA templated the TCR beta VDJ and CDR3 profiling. TCRdb independently ran MiXCR on the reads; one entry per CDR3 protein. The sample lists just over 450,000 distinct CDR3 sequences, around 33% occurring once. Patients selected for sequencing had displayed CD8+CD57+ cell expansion by flow cytometry. Patients had not yet gotten any therapy when their blood was taken for sampling.

The rearrangement joins TRBV4-3 to TRBJ2-7; TRBD2 matches at 8 bases. Sequences were obtained from sorted CD4+, CD8+, or CD8+CD57+ T cells (not recorded which) from PBMCs. The receptor was isolated from a human donor with aplastic anemia. This CDR3 is CASSIRGPGGDEQYF. CDR3 coding DNA: TGCGCCAGCAGCATAAGGGGCCCGGGAGGGGACGAGCAGTACTTC.